This T cell receptor beta chain emerged from a study of T cells in Graves' hyperthyroidism and ophthalmopathy. Germline values: CDR1 MDHEN, CDR2 SYDVKM. Deletions cut 6 bases from V and 9 bases from J, with 9 bases between. The CDR3 consists of 11 residues. TCR beta CDR3 regions were amplified from RNA transcripts. First-round RT-PCR with HTBI primers amplified the TCR CDR3 region. TCRdb reanalysed the multiplex PCR reads using MiXCR and keeps one entry per CDR3 protein. The top ten hold roughly 6.9% of the sample, which has 640,000 or so distinct CDR3 sequences, around 14% seen once. This clonotype was recorded at least ten times.

The TCR comes from a woman younger than 35 with Graves' ophthalmopathy. V is TRBV28 and J is TRBJ2-1; no definite D call. Sequenced material: blood. The DNA of the CDR3 is TGTGCCAGCAGCGGATTCGGTGAGCAGTTCTTC. Its protein is CASSGFGEQFF. The full variable domain, its missing parts supplied by reference TRBV28 and TRBJ2-1, is DVKVTQSSRYLVKRTGEKVFLECVQDMDHENMFWYRQDPGLGLRLIYFSYDVKMKEKGDIPEGYSVSREKKERFSLILESASTNQTSMYLCASSGFGEQFFGPGTRLTVL.